This TCR beta chain emerged from a study of T cell responses to AZD1222 COVID-19 vaccine. The wider study: Doses given second, at about 4 or about 12 weeks, were pooled.

CDR3 length equals 12 residues. The germline V gene encodes CDR1 KGHSH and CDR2 LQKENI. The ends were cut back, 6 bases at V and 7 bases at J, with 9 bases in the middle. The study's findings and limits: Donors were mostly white British, more females; clonal diversity possibly underestimated. Baseline testing showed seropositivity in only a handful of AZD1222 recipients.

The method was immunoSEQ multiplex PCR; TCRdb's version includes in-frame clones alone and lacks a portion of them. The sample has about 110,000 clones, approximately 90% seen once; the top ten hold over 1.5%. A word on this clone: Its target is not known.

The TCR comes from an adult in good health. The material was peripheral blood, obtained on day 0 of AZD1222 vaccination. The chain combines TRBV18 with TRBJ1-4; D unresolved. The chain's CDR3 is CASSEGGEKLFF. The CDR3 DNA sequence: TGTGCCAGCTCGGAAGGAGGTGAAAAACTGTTTTTT. Together with reference TRBV18 and TRBJ1-4, the CDR3 gives the full variable domain: NAGVMQNPRHLVRRRGQEARLRCSPMKGHSHVYWYRQLPEEGLKFMVYLQKENIIDESGMPKERFSAEFPKEGPSILRIQQVVRGDSAAYFCASSEGGEKLFFGSGTQLSVL.